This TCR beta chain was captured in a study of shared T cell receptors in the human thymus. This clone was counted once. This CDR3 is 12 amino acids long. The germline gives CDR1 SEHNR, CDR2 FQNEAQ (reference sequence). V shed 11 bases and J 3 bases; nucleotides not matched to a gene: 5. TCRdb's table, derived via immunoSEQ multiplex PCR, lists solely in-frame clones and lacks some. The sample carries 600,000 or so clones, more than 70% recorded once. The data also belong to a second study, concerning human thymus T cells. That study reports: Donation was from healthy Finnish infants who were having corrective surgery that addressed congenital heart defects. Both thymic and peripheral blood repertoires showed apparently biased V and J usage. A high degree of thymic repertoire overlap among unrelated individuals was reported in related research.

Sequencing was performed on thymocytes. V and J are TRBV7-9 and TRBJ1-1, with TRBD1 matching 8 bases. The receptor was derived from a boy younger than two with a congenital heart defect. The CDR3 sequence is CAGQGGDTEAFF. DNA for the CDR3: TGTGCCGGACAGGGAGGGGACACTGAAGCTTTCTTT.